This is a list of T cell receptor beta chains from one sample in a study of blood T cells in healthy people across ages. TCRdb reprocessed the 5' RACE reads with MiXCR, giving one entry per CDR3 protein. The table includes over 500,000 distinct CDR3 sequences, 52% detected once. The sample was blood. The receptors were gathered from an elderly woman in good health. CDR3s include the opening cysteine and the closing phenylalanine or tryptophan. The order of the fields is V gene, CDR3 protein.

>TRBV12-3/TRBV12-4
CASSLKMNTEAFF
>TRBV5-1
CASSLGAPLGTNTEAFF
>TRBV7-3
CASSFTGTRTNEQFF
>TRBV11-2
CASSFGTSVYEQYF
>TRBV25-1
CASSEGGGGNQPQHF
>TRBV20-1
CSVEGGVAKNIQYF
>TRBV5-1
CASSFGTPNTGELFF
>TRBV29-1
CSVVESNNEQFF
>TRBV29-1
CSVGPASGRTDTQYF
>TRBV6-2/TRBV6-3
CASRPGSGNAYEQYF
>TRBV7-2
CTSSKEAGALKETQYF
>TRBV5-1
CASSEYTGELFF
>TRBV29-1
CSVQPTGRLEYF
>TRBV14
CASSQNFGGTEQFF
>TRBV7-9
CASDGTQSTDTQYF
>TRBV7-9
CASSFTREQYF
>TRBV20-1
CSASFWDREFTDTQYF
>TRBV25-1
CASREGAVGEQFF
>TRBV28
CASSVGGESPLHF
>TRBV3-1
CASSLSGWEQFF
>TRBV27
CASSAAGVYEQYF
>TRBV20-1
CSVQTSGAKETQYF
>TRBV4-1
CASSQQRGAGDYEQYF
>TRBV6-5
CASSYSTGPGTDTQYF
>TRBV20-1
CSASGVEPGQGTDTQYF
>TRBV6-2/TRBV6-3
CATRTSGMNEQFF
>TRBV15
CATSRDQGRANTGELFF
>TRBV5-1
CASSLAPPTGGLGEDTQYF
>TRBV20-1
CSATSSGAQETQYF
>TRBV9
CASSVEPSRGEQYF
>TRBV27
CASRQYNPSYNEQFF
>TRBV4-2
CASSQERGTTGELFF
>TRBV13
CASSLVNEQKETQYF
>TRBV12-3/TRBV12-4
CTSSGQGTDTQYF
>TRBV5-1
CASSSGPSGDEQFF
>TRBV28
CASSPGLAGIPRGYEQYF
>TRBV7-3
CASSLTPGLFYEQYF
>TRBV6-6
CATFDIYGYTF